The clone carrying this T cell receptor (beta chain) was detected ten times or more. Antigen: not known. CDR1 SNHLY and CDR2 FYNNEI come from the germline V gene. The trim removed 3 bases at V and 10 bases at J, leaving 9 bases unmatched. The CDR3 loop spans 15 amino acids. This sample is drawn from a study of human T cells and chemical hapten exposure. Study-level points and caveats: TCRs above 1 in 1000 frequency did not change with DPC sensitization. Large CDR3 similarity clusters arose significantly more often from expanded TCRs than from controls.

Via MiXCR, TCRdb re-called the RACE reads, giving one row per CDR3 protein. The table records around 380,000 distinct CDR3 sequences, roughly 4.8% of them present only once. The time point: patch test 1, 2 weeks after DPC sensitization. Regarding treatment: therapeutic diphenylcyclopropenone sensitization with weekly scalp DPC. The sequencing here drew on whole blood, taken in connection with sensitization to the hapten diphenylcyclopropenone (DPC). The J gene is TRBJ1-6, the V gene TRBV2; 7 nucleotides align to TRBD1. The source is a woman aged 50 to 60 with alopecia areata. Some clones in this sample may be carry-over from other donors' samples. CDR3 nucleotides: TGTGCCAGCAGTGATTTTAAGGGGGCTATGTCACCCCTCCACTTT. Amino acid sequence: CASSDFKGAMSPLHF.